The 14 T cell receptor beta chains below were found in one sample sequenced in a study of cytomegalovirus exposure and HLA in healthy donors. The PCR used 60 Vbeta and 13 Jbeta primers. Using immunoSEQ multiplex PCR, the repertoire was profiled, and TCRdb retains in-frame clones only, with some absent. The sample has 95,000 to 110,000 clones; over 65% are singletons. Sequencing was performed on PBMCs. All receptors derive from a middle-aged woman in good health and CMV-seropositive.

The chain combines TRBV6-5 with TRBJ2-1; TRBD2 matches 13 bases. This CDR3 is 15 amino acids long. V lost 5 bases, J lost 16 bases, and 14 bases stayed unmatched. Germline lookup yields CDR1 MNHEY and CDR2 SVGAGI. The CDR3 here is CASSPPGLAGRSHFF. CDR3 nucleotide sequence: TGTGCCAGCAGTCCGCCGGGACTAGCGGGGAGATCGCATTTCTTC.

The chain couples TRBV4-2 to TRBJ2-2; perhaps TRBD1 as D (5 bases). The V end was cut by 0 bases, the J end by 0 bases, with 11 bases between. This CDR3 is 17 amino acids long. Germline V gene sequence: CDR1 LGHNA, CDR2 YNFKEQ. Written as DNA, the CDR3 is TGTGCCAGCAGCCAAGATTTTGGGGCCGCGAACACCGGGGAGCTGTTTTTT. Its protein is CASSQDFGAANTGELFF.

The rearrangement links TRBV28 to TRBJ1-1; D is unresolved. V lost 1 base, J lost 2 bases, and 8 bases lay in between. In germline, CDR1 is MDHEN, CDR2 SYDVKM. The CDR3 runs 14 residues. The CDR3 DNA reads as TGTGCCAGCAGTTTATATACAGCAAACACTGAAGCTTTCTTT. Translation: CASSLYTANTEAFF.

The sample holds a few counts of this clone. The CDR3 nucleotides are TGCGCCAGCAGCCAAGGACAGCCTAATGAAAAACTGTTTTTT. Translation gives CASSQGQPNEKLFF. The chain uses TRBV5-1 and TRBJ1-4; weak D call: TRBD1 (6 bases). CDR3 length: 14 amino acids. V lost 4 bases to trimming and J lost 3 bases, with 10 bases between them. Germline V lookup: CDR1 SGHRS, CDR2 YFSETQ.

This clone was observed once. The chain recombines TRBV19 with TRBJ1-2, with TRBD1 matching 10 bases. The germline V gene has CDR1 LNHDA and CDR2 SQIVND (reference sequence). V shed 6 bases, J shed 8 bases, and the junction held 12 bases outside the gene matches. The CDR3 is 15 amino acids. The CDR3 reads CASSYGGTGAGGYTF. DNA of the CDR3: TGTGCCAGTAGCTATGGAGGGACAGGGGCTGGAGGCTACACCTTC.

This chain joins TRBV2 and TRBJ1-6, with D perhaps TRBD1 (5 bases). Germline V gene lookup returns CDR1 SNHLY and CDR2 FYNNEI. Trimming stripped 7 bases from V and 8 bases from J, with 12 bases between. The CDR3 has 13 amino acids. CDR3 loop: CASTRTGDSPLHF. In DNA form, the CDR3 reads TGTGCCAGCACCCGAACGGGGGATTCACCCCTCCACTTT.

The gene calls are TRBV7-2 and TRBJ2-5, with a weak D call TRBD1 (6 bases). V was shortened by 2 bases and J by 4 bases, with 20 bases between the two germline ends. The germline CDR1 and CDR2 sequences are SGHTA and FQGNSA. The CDR3 runs 17 residues. The CDR3 loop is CASSLFLGGGGPETQYF. The CDR3 nucleotides are TGTGCCAGCAGCTTATTTCTCGGAGGTGGGGGCCCAGAGACCCAGTACTTC. Looking up the rest from reference TRBV7-2 and TRBJ2-5 gives the full variable domain: GAGVSQSPSNKVTEKGKDVELRCDPISGHTALYWYRQSLGQGLEFLIYFQGNSAPDKSGLPSDRFSAERTGGSVSTLTIQRTQQEDSAVYLCASSLFLGGGGPETQYFGPGTRLLVL.

The chain has TRBV6-1 and TRBJ2-7; TRBD1 matches 10 bases. Per the germline V gene, CDR1 is MNHNS and CDR2 is SASEGT. The CDR3 spans 14 residues. V lost 8 bases to trimming and J lost 5 bases; unmatched junction nucleotides: 9. CDR3 nucleotides: TGTGCCAGCCTTAGGGACAGGGGTCAGGACGAGCAGTACTTC. This codes for CASLRDRGQDEQYF.

This clone showed up just a few times. One junction end does not reproduce the germline sequence, and a read error may be involved. This chain uses TRBV7-9 with TRBJ2-1, with D hard to call. The CDR3 consists of 12 residues. CDR1 is SEHNR, CDR2 FQNEAQ, per germline (reference sequence). The CDR3 nucleotides are TGTTCCAGCAGCTTAGGTTTCTATGAGCAGTTCTTC. This sequence encodes CSSSLGFYEQFF.

The chain recombines TRBV9 with TRBJ2-7; unclear D gene. From germline, CDR1 is SGDLS and CDR2 YYNGEE. The CDR3 has 13 residues. Between the trimmed V and J ends, which lost 4 bases and 0 bases, there was a span of 8 bases. CDR3 region: CASSPRNSYEQYF. The CDR3 region has the DNA TGTGCCAGCAGCCCCCGTAACTCCTACGAGCAGTACTTC.

The rearrangement uses TRBV7-9 and TRBJ1-2; TRBD1 is a possible D gene (5 bases). This CDR3 has 14 residues. Germline lookup yields CDR1 SEHNR and CDR2 FQNEAQ (reference sequence). Between the trimmed V and J ends, which lost 5 bases and 1 base, there was a span of 11 bases. The CDR3 region is CASSPKGVNYGYTF. The DNA for the CDR3 is TGTGCCAGCAGCCCGAAAGGGGTTAACTATGGCTACACCTTC. The variable domain in full, completed from reference TRBV7-9 and TRBJ1-2, reads DTGVSQNPRHKITKRGQNVTFRCDPISEHNRLYWYRQTLGQGPEFLTYFQNEAQLEKSRLLSDRFSAERPKGSFSTLEIQRTEQGDSAMYLCASSPKGVNYGYTFGSGTRLTVV.

The J gene is TRBJ1-1, the V gene TRBV28; 9 bases fit TRBD1. The ends lost 5 bases at V and 5 bases at J; junction bases unmatched: 12. From germline, CDR1 is MDHEN and CDR2 SYDVKM. This CDR3 is built from 16 residues. CDR3 residues: CASSRPGTGFGTEAFF. CDR3 bases: TGTGCCAGCAGTCGTCCCGGGACAGGGTTCGGGACTGAAGCTTTCTTT. Complete variable domain (other parts from reference TRBV28 and TRBJ1-1): DVKVTQSSRYLVKRTGEKVFLECVQDMDHENMFWYRQDPGLGLRLIYFSYDVKMKEKGDIPEGYSVSREKKERFSLILESASTNQTSMYLCASSRPGTGFGTEAFFGQGTRLTVV.

This chain connects TRBV29-1 to TRBJ1-1; D perhaps matches TRBD1 (6 bases). The CDR3 is 13 residues long. The ends were cut back, 4 bases at V and 0 bases at J, with 9 bases in the middle. CDR1 SQVTM and CDR2 ANQGSEA come from the germline V gene. The CDR3 region is CSVGGQLNTEAFF. The DNA of the CDR3 is TGCAGCGTTGGGGGACAATTGAACACTGAAGCTTTCTTT.

The gene calls are TRBV5-1 and TRBJ1-4; D possibly corresponds to TRBD1 (5 bases). Germline values: CDR1 SGHRS, CDR2 YFSETQ. The CDR3 is 16 amino acids. Trimming removed 0 bases at V and 1 base at J, with 10 bases between. CDR3: CASSLAGGGTNEKLFF. The CDR3 bases are TGCGCCAGCAGCTTGGCCGGGGGGGGAACTAATGAAAAACTGTTTTTT.